This T cell receptor beta chain is from a study of T cell clones after liver transplantation. Clones were sequenced by immunoSEQ multiplex PCR, and TCRdb holds only the in-frame ones, with some missing. The data contain roughly 120,000 clones, about nine tenths of them seen just once; the ten biggest clones take up 0.75% to 0.85%. The CDR3 has 14 amino acids. Germline CDR1 and CDR2: SNHLY and FYNNEI. The germline V and J ends were trimmed by 5 bases and 2 bases, with 10 bases remaining between them. The source was CD4+ T cells from blood, collected 12 months after liver transplant. The chain combines TRBV2 with TRBJ1-5, with D uncertain. This receptor was obtained from a human patient who received a liver transplant. The graft donor may account for some of the T cells. The CDR3 is CASSPEGGNQPQHF. CDR3 DNA sequence: TGTGCCAGCAGTCCCGAGGGAGGCAATCAGCCCCAGCATTTT.